These T cell receptor beta chains were read from a single sample in a study of neoadjuvant nivolumab and ipilimumab in lung cancer. The protocol was immunoSEQ multiplex PCR, while the TCRdb copy is restricted to in-frame clones and leaves out a portion. The sample lists 40,000 to 55,000 clones, approximately 90% occurring once. The sequenced sample was blood, obtained before neoadjuvant nivolumab, alone or with ipilimumab. The receptors shown here come from an adult with non-small cell lung cancer. Some clones in this sample may be carry-over from other donors' samples. The CDR3 runs from the conserved cysteine through the conserved F or W.

>TRBV30|TRBJ2-3|15
CAWTPGTSNTDTQYF
>TRBV5-1|TRBJ2-1|16
CASSSLSGSSYNEQFF
>TRBV11-2|TRBJ2-7|18
CASSLVRSSGRSTYEQYF
>TRBV27|TRBJ2-1|17
CASSSPRLAGWNNEQFF
>TRBV4-2|TRBJ1-2|15
CASSPPVEVGYGYTF
>TRBV2|TRBJ1-1|13
CASSDSWNAEAFF
>TRBV5-4|TRBJ2-2|15
CASSTGLAGAGELFF
>TRBV19|TRBJ1-2|13
CASSPDRGYGYTF
>TRBV6-5|TRBJ2-5|12
CASSSPGLTQYF
>TRBV7-2|TRBJ1-4|14
CASRSQTGDEKLFF
>TRBV6-5|TRBJ1-3|14
CASSYSVSGNTIYF
>TRBV10-3|TRBJ2-7|14
CASSPGTGAYEQYF
>TRBV6-6|TRBJ1-5|14
CASEDRGGMQPQHF
>TRBV7-2|TRBJ1-2|15
CASSLSRDTTKGYTF
>TRBV5-6|TRBJ1-2|11
CASSSNYGYTF
>TRBV6-1|TRBJ2-1|14
CASSRVSLYNEQFF
>TRBV6-5|TRBJ2-2|15
CASSYGQGYTGELFF
>TRBV18|TRBJ2-1|14
CASSPASSYNEQFF
>TRBV7-2|TRBJ2-3|15
CASSTGLAGVNTQYF
>TRBV7-3|TRBJ2-3|11
CASSSGTLQYF
>TRBV6-6|TRBJ1-1|15
CASSRPGGQGTEAFF
>TRBV18|TRBJ2-7|14
CASSQDRGPYEQYF
>TRBV10-3|TRBJ1-3|11
CAISEGNTIYF
>TRBV7-9|TRBJ2-7|15
CASSLGSRAVYEQYF
>TRBV4-1|TRBJ2-1|15
CASSLSEDSYNEQFF
>TRBV25-1|TRBJ2-7|13
CASRGGGSYEQYF
>TRBV5-4|TRBJ1-4|14
CASSRPQENEKLFF
>TRBV15|TRBJ1-5|15
CATSRDVTGRQPQHF
>TRBV7-3|TRBJ2-3|17
CASSSQGAGRGADTQYF
>TRBV29-1|TRBJ2-7|13
CSVSRTGSYEQYF
>TRBV2|TRBJ1-4|13
CATKGSPNEKLFF
>TRBV6-5|TRBJ2-2|15
CASSYSAGVPGELFF
>TRBV29-1|TRBJ1-1|12
CSVEVGHTEAFF
>TRBV13|TRBJ1-1|14
CASSLGRPNTEAFF
>TRBV2|TRBJ2-6|17
CAGSRGTGGSGANVLTF
>TRBV9|TRBJ2-3|16
CASSVSPGQGVDTQYF
>TRBV6-5|TRBJ2-5|15
CASSQTRMAGETQYF
>TRBV5-1|TRBJ2-5|13
CASSFGVQETQYF
>TRBV6-5|TRBJ2-6|16
CASSYGGEPGANVLTF
>TRBV7-8|TRBJ2-7|17
CASSRTTAGIKEYEQYF
>TRBV5-1|TRBJ2-2|16
CASSLNRGVGTGELFF
>TRBV4-3|TRBJ2-4|17
CASSQDRAHPAKNIQYF
>TRBV5-1|TRBJ2-3|15
CASSLGQSYTDTQYF
>TRBV7-9|TRBJ2-1|14
CASSLPSPYNEQFF
>TRBV27|TRBJ2-3|16
CASRLEWGRVADTQYF
>TRBV20-1|TRBJ2-1|10
CSGLYNEQFF
>TRBV18|TRBJ2-7|14
CASSPTGTEGEQYF
>TRBV11-2|TRBJ2-2|15
CASRDWTSGTGELFF
>TRBV2|TRBJ1-1|16
CASSPRQGNVNTEAFF
>TRBV19|TRBJ2-6|15
CASNTLRGGANVLTF